This T cell receptor beta chain stems from a study of glioma-infiltrating T cells. Study-level findings and limits: CDR3 overlap between tissue and blood was very small.

The iRepertoire nested amplicon-rescue multiplex PCR amplified TCR alpha and beta CDR3s from RNA. MiXCR was run by TCRdb on the multiplex PCR reads, yielding one entry per CDR3 protein. Of roughly 130,000 distinct CDR3 sequences in the sample, around 25% were seen once. This clonotype occurred a few times. Its matching antigen is unknown. This clone may be a read error of a much larger clone one base away. Lacking the conserved final phenylalanine or tryptophan, this CDR3 likely reflects a read error. The sample was glioma tissue, nonneoplastic brain tissue, or PBMCs (not recorded which). This TCR was recovered from a human donor with low-grade glioma or glioblastoma, undergoing nonglioma brain surgery, or in good health (not recorded which).

The CDR3 is CASSHIKGSNTEAFL. The CDR3, as DNA: TGTGCCAGCAGCCACATAAAAGGATCGAACACTGAAGCTTTCCTT. The chain combines TRBV28 with TRBJ1-1; D uncertain. V was shortened by 6 bases and J by 1 base, with 15 bases between the two germline ends. The CDR3 runs 15 residues. Germline assignment: CDR1 MDHEN and CDR2 SYDVKM.